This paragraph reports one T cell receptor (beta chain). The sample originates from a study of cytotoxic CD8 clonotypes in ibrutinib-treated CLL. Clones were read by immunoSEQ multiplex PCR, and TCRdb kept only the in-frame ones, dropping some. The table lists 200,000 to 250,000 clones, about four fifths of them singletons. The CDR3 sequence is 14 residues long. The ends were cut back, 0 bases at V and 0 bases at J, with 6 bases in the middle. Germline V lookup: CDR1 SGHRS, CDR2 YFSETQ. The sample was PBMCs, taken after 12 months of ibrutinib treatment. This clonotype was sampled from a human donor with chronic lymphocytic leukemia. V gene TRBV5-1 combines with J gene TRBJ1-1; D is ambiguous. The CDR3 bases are TGCGCCAGCAGCTTGGAACCCATGAACACTGAAGCTTTCTTT. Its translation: CASSLEPMNTEAFF.